This T cell receptor (beta chain) was identified during a study of T cell responses to AZD1222 COVID-19 vaccine. Findings and caveats of the study: Across the whole spike, CD4 TCRs peaked at regions 160-218 and 743-854.

TCRdb's table, derived via immunoSEQ multiplex PCR, lists solely in-frame clones and lacks some. The table shows more than 15,000 clones, with 80% to 85% occurring only once. On this clone itself: Its antigen remains unknown.

Pooled samples include second doses given at about 4 or 12 weeks. The clonotype comes from an adult who received the AZD1222 COVID-19 vaccine. Sample: peripheral blood, taken 28 days after the second AZD1222 dose.

Written as DNA, the CDR3 is TGTGCCAGCAGCCAAGAGTTTCACCCGAGGACTGAAGCTTTCTTT. This translates into CASSQEFHPRTEAFF. The genes are TRBV14 and TRBJ1-1; the D is unclear. The CDR3 consists of 15 residues. V gave up 0 bases and J gave up 5 bases, with 13 bases separating them. Per germline, CDR1 SGHDN and CDR2 FVKESK.